This TCR beta chain was observed in a study of post-analysis software for immune sequencing data. Study as a whole: Both relapsing-remitting and secondary progressive multiple sclerosis featured among the disease courses, as did progressive-relapsing multiple sclerosis.

Study conclusions and caveats: TRBV segments more frequent in patients than in controls numbered roughly 5 and included TRBV5-6, TRBV5-1 and TRBV20-1. There was significantly lower normalized Chao1 diversity in multiple sclerosis patients than in controls.

Points on this clonotype: No antigen is known for it.

The TCR beta cDNA libraries carried unique molecular identifiers. T cells numbering about 0.9 to 11 million yielded 450,000 to 600,000 cDNA molecules. Each CDR3 protein gets one entry after TCRdb re-called the PCR reads with MiXCR. The data hold roughly 800,000 distinct CDR3 sequences, with about 43% observed a single time. The CDR3 consists of 14 residues. Trimming shortened V by 7 bases and J by 4 bases, and 16 bases separated the two germline ends. Looked up from germline, CDR1 is KGHDR and CDR2 is SFDVKD. J is TRBJ2-7 and V is TRBV24-1; D gene unclear. Sequenced sample: blood. This TCR was sampled from a girl under 18 with multiple sclerosis. The CDR3 bases are TGTGCCACCAGGGATCCGCGACACGGGTACGAGCAGTACTTC. Protein product: CATRDPRHGYEQYF.